Shown below are 17 T cell receptor beta chains from a single sample sequenced in a study of vaccination and CD4 T cells after COVID-19 (dated 2022 in TCRdb). Per the publication, the treatment or condition label means: 10-day PBMC culture with coronavirus spike peptide pools or control peptides (ViraFEST assay). To prepare the library, PCR was applied. Sequencing was performed on an Illumina iSeq 100. DNA from cultured CD4+ T cells was subjected to TCR sequencing with the Oncomine TCR Beta short-read assay at the Johns Hopkins FTIC core. Through fastp at Q25 and MiXCR, TCRdb rebuilt clones from the public reads, retaining in-frame beta chains. CDR3 protein duplicates are merged, each entry listing the most common genes and DNA. For this sample there are approximately 19,000 distinct CDR3 sequences; 43% appear just once. The ten largest clones add up to roughly an eighth of the sample. For these receptors, no antigen is known.

The sequencing sample was made of CD4+ T cells from blood, cultured in vitro. Source of these receptors: a human donor who had recovered from COVID-19.

The chain joins TRBV4-3 to TRBJ2-2, with 11 bases that match TRBD2. With V trimmed by 0 bases and J by 5 bases, 2 bases remained unmatched. This CDR3 contains 16 residues. Germline values: CDR1 LGHNA, CDR2 YSLEER. The CDR3 spells CASSQELAGVTGELFF. The CDR3 DNA reads TGCGCCAGCAGCCAAGAACTAGCGGGAGTTACCGGGGAGCTGTTTTTT.

The chain combines TRBV5-1 with TRBJ2-7; D gene uncertain. The CDR3 has 11 residues. V was clipped by 0 bases and J by 4 bases, with 2 bases between them. CDR1 and CDR2 (germline): SGHRS, YFSETQ. CDR3 sequence: CASSLEYEQYF. The CDR3 DNA follows: TGCGCCAGCAGCTTGGAATACGAGCAGTACTTC.

J is TRBJ2-1 and V is TRBV14, with TRBD2 as a possible D gene (5 bases). This CDR3 is built from 15 residues. V lost 4 bases to trimming and J lost 6 bases, with 16 bases between them. Per germline, CDR1 SGHDN and CDR2 FVKESK. CDR3 sequence: CASSRNGVAGNEQFF. The CDR3 DNA follows: TGTGCCAGCAGCCGTAACGGGGTAGCAGGCAATGAGCAGTTCTTC.

Concerning this clonotype: An end of the junction differs from the germline gene, which may be a read error. The rearrangement links TRBV27 to TRBJ2-7; 11 bases match TRBD1. Per germline, CDR1 MNHEY and CDR2 SMNVEV (reference sequence). The CDR3 is made up of 14 amino acids. The CDR3, as DNA: TGTACCAGCTGGCCCGGGGACAGGGGGTACGAGCAGTACTTC. This gives the protein CTSWPGDRGYEQYF.

The CDR3 loop is CASSLNRAGGYTF. Here the CDR3 DNA reads TGTGCCAGCAGTTTAAACAGGGCGGGCGGCTACACCTTC. This chain joins TRBV28 and TRBJ1-2, with a possible D match to TRBD1 (6 bases). CDR1 is MDHEN and CDR2 is SYDVKM in the germline V gene. The CDR3 is 13 amino acids. The V end lost 2 bases, the J end lost 8 bases, and 12 bases lay between the germline ends.

The CDR3 region is CASSFPGTSGGRTDTQYF. The CDR3 coding sequence is TGTGCCAGCAGTTTCCCAGGGACTAGCGGGGGTCGCACAGATACGCAGTATTTT. V is TRBV27 and J is TRBJ2-3; 14 bases match TRBD2. Germline CDR1 and CDR2: MNHEY and SMNVEV (reference sequence). CDR3 size: 18 residues. V shed 3 bases and J 1 base; nucleotides not matched to a gene: 6.

The V call is TRBV24-1, the J call TRBJ2-3; possibly TRBD1 or TRBD2 for D (5 bases each). V lost 4 bases and J 1 base, leaving 17 bases between the germline ends. Per germline, CDR1 KGHDR and CDR2 SFDVKD. This CDR3 contains 17 residues. The CDR3 bases are TGTGCCACCAGTGAATTTTCCCAGGGAGTCGGCACAGATACGCAGTATTTT. This gives the protein CATSEFSQGVGTDTQYF.

The V gene is TRBV20-1, the J gene TRBJ2-5, with 8 positions matching TRBD2. Trimming at V came to 3 bases and at J to 4 bases, leaving 7 bases not matched to a gene. There are 14 residues in the CDR3. Germline assignment: CDR1 DFQATT and CDR2 SNEGSKA (reference sequence). The CDR3 region has the DNA TGCAGTGCTAGGATGGCGGGGGGACGAGAGACCCAGTACTTC. Translated: CSARMAGGRETQYF.

The rearrangement uses TRBV9 and TRBJ2-7; TRBD2 agrees at 8 bases. Germline V CDR1 and CDR2: SGDLS, YYNGEE. The V and J ends lost 4 bases and 7 bases, in that order; junction bases with no gene match: 7. This CDR3 is 13 amino acids long. CDR3 DNA sequence: TGTGCCAGCAGCCCCGGGAGGGGGGAGGAGCAGTACTTC. Protein product: CASSPGRGEEQYF.

In this sample, this clonotype is large (0.1 to 1%). This chain connects TRBV6-1 to TRBJ2-7; TRBD2 agrees at 10 bases. The CDR3 totals 13 residues. Trimming took 6 bases from V and 5 from J; bases not matched to a gene: 4. The germline gives CDR1 MNHNS, CDR2 SASEGT. The CDR3 loop is CASSPSGSHEQYF. DNA of the CDR3: TGTGCCAGCAGCCCTAGCGGGAGCCACGAGCAGTACTTC.

The gene calls are TRBV20-1 and TRBJ2-1; TRBD1 agrees at 9 bases. J was trimmed by 2 bases and V by 0 bases; bases with no gene match: 5. Germline V gene lookup returns CDR1 DFQATT and CDR2 SNEGSKA (reference sequence). This CDR3 spans 16 amino acids. Here the CDR3 reads CSARDRGQGTYNEQFF. The CDR3 nucleotides read TGCAGTGCTAGAGATCGGGGACAGGGTACCTACAATGAGCAGTTCTTC.

The chain uses TRBV7-2 and TRBJ2-7, with TRBD1 as a possible D gene (5 bases). This CDR3 has 14 amino acids. V was trimmed by 3 bases and J by 2 bases, leaving 11 bases between them. The germline CDR1 and CDR2 sequences are SGHTA and FQGNSA. CDR3: CASSFGQGPYEQYF. CDR3 DNA sequence: TGTGCCAGCAGCTTTGGCCAGGGTCCCTACGAGCAGTACTTC. Variable domain in full (rest from reference TRBV7-2 and TRBJ2-7): GAGVSQSPSNKVTEKGKDVELRCDPISGHTALYWYRQSLGQGLEFLIYFQGNSAPDKSGLPSDRFSAERTGGSVSTLTIQRTQQEDSAVYLCASSFGQGPYEQYFGPGTRLTVT.

This clonotype has only a few counts. V usage is TRBV20-1 and J usage is TRBJ1-2; D is perhaps TRBD1 (5 bases). The germline V gene has CDR1 DFQATT and CDR2 SNEGSKA (reference sequence). The CDR3 consists of 17 residues. Trimming cost V 0 bases and J 1 base, with 18 bases left between them. CDR3 in DNA: TGCAGTGCTAGAGATCAAGGCAGGGAAAGGTTTAACTATGGCTACACCTTC. Its translation: CSARDQGRERFNYGYTF.

This chain joins TRBV15 and TRBJ1-1; 8 bases are shared with TRBD1. Germline V gene sequence: CDR1 LNHNV, CDR2 YYDKDF (reference sequence). Trimming took 7 bases from V and 2 from J; bases not matched to a gene: 3. The CDR3 is 13 residues long. This chain's CDR3 is CATTDRANTEAFF. The CDR3 DNA reads as TGTGCCACCACGGACAGGGCAAACACTGAAGCTTTCTTT. The entire variable domain, with the rest obtained from reference TRBV15 and TRBJ1-1, is as follows: DAMVIQNPRYQVTQFGKPVTLSCSQTLNHNVMYWYQQKSSQAPKLLFHYYDKDFNNEADTPDNFQSRRPNTSFCFLDIRSPGLGDTAMYLCATTDRANTEAFFGQGTRLTVV.

By proportion, this clonotype is large. The gene calls are TRBV5-1 and TRBJ1-1; D is unresolved. Trimming removed 1 base from V and 3 bases from J, with 7 bases in between. The CDR3 extends over 13 amino acids. Germline V gene lookup returns CDR1 SGHRS and CDR2 YFSETQ. DNA for the CDR3: TGCGCCAGCAGCTTGAAGATGGACACTGAAGCTTTCTTT. Translating gives CASSLKMDTEAFF.

V usage is TRBV6-5 and J usage is TRBJ2-5; D not resolved. The CDR3 consists of 12 residues. CDR1 is MNHEY, CDR2 SVGAGI, per germline. V gave up 4 bases and J gave up 5 bases, with 8 bases separating them. The CDR3: CASSSVRETQYF. The CDR3 nucleotides are TGTGCCAGCAGTTCAGTACGCGAGACCCAGTACTTC.

J is TRBJ2-6 and V is TRBV6-2 or TRBV6-3; no firm D call. Between the trimmed V and J ends, which lost 1 base and 4 bases, there was a span of 5 bases. Germline V lookup: CDR1 MNHEY, CDR2 SVGEGT. CDR3 length: 14 amino acids. CDR3 nucleotide sequence: TGTGCCAGCAGTTACTTGGGGGGGGCCAACGTCCTGACTTTC. Protein sequence: CASSYLGGANVLTF.